The source of this T cell receptor beta chain is a study of shared clonotypes between healthy human individuals. Findings and limits, study-wide: Memory subsets had estimated richness that was generally smaller than that of naive subsets.

A note on this clone: Its antigen is not identified.

The V end was cut by 2 bases, the J end by 6 bases, with 11 bases between. Per germline, CDR1 MDHEN and CDR2 SYDVKM. The CDR3 runs 14 residues. Only Caucasian adults living in Nashville, Tennessee served as donors. Method: immunoSEQ multiplex PCR; TCRdb's copy keeps in-frame clones and lacks some. Of some 2,500,000 clones in the sample, more than 85% were seen once. The receptor was isolated from a young man in good health. Some clones in this sample may be carry-over from other donors' samples. The chain recombines TRBV28 with TRBJ2-1; TRBD1 is a possible D gene (5 bases). The sequencing input was naive CD4+ T cells from PBMCs. Subset of the sample: CD45RA+ positively selected. The CDR3 DNA follows: TGTGCCAGCAGTTTAATAACCCAGGGCAATGAGCAGTTCTTC. Translating it yields CASSLITQGNEQFF.